The clone carrying this T cell receptor beta chain was counted only a few times. The data derive from a study of blood T cell repertoires in COVID-19. Background on the study: The analysed material was cDNA or gDNA that came from T cells, B-cell-depleted T cells, or PBMCs.

Here immunoSEQ multiplex PCR was the method, and the copy in TCRdb shows in-frame clones only, minus some. The sample records a few hundred thousand clones, approximately 85% being singletons. Seattle patients were enrolled during active infection and followed longitudinally. This CDR3 comprises 16 residues. With 6 bases clipped from V and 0 bases from J, the junction kept 9 bases outside the gene matches. CDR1 and CDR2 (germline): MDHEN, SYDVKM. Sequencing was performed on peripheral blood. The V gene is TRBV28, the J gene TRBJ1-2; 8 bases line up with TRBD1. The source is a human donor with COVID-19, enrolled during active disease. The donor label of this sample is uncertain. Written as DNA, the CDR3 is TGTGCCAGCAGCCGACCGTCGACAGGGGCTAACTATGGCTACACCTTC. Residues: CASSRPSTGANYGYTF.